A selection of T cell receptor beta chains follows, all from one sample in a study of T-cell reconstitution after alpha-beta-depleted transplantation in children. MiXCR was run by TCRdb on the PCR reads, yielding one entry per CDR3 protein. Of hundreds of thousands of distinct CDR3 sequences in the sample, roughly 16% were seen once. The sample consisted of PBMCs, mostly from graft donor cells, taken 360 days after TCRalphabeta/CD19-depleted stem cell transplant. The origin of the receptors is a boy less than two years old who had a stem cell transplant for Wiskott-Aldrich syndrome, so the T cells may come from the graft donor. Both conserved end residues are part of each CDR3. D genes are given only for firm matches. Size values are once, few and many counts, or a class for expanded clones, and some rows have none.

D	size	V	J	DNA	CDR3
NA	NA	TRBV18	TRBJ2-5	TGTGCCAGCTCACCTCAGAAGAATATTCAAGAGACCCAGTACTTC	CASSPQKNIQETQYF
TRBD2	few	TRBV12-3/TRBV12-4	TRBJ2-1	TGTGCCAGCAGTTTAAGAGGTAGCGGGGGGGGCAATGAGCAGTTCTTC	CASSLRGSGGGNEQFF
NA	NA	TRBV6-1	TRBJ1-5	TGTGCCAGCAGGCGCCGGGACGCCGGAAATCAGCCCCAGCATTTT	CASRRRDAGNQPQHF
NA	NA	TRBV2	TRBJ2-7	TGTGCCAGCATGTCGAGGGGCGAGCAGTACTTC	CASMSRGEQYF
NA	few	TRBV12-3/TRBV12-4	TRBJ1-4	TGTGCCAGCAGTTTTAAATGGGCGGCAGCAACTAATGAAAAACTGTTTTTT	CASSFKWAAATNEKLFF
TRBD1	NA	TRBV12-3/TRBV12-4	TRBJ1-6	TGTGCCAGCAGTTTTCACAGGGGGAAGCATAATTCACCCCTCCACTTT	CASSFHRGKHNSPLHF
TRBD1	NA	TRBV7-9	TRBJ2-4	TGTGCCAGCAGCCTAGACAGGGACATTCAGTACTTC	CASSLDRDIQYF
NA	few	TRBV5-1	TRBJ2-4	TGCGCCAGCAGCCCCACTCCTGGGGTTTGGAACATTCAGTACTTC	CASSPTPGVWNIQYF
NA	many	TRBV29-1	TRBJ2-3	TGCAGCGTTGAAGATCGATCCACAGATACGCAGTATTTT	CSVEDRSTDTQYF
NA	few	TRBV3-1	TRBJ2-5	TGTGCCAGCAGCCAGGGAGAGGGGTCTCAAGAGACCCAGTACTTC	CASSQGEGSQETQYF
NA	NA	TRBV30	TRBJ2-3	TGTGCCTGGGGCTCTAGCGGCACAGATACGCAGTATTTT	CAWGSSGTDTQYF
NA	NA	TRBV19	TRBJ2-7	TGTGCCAGTAGTATCCAGGGGGGGTCCTACGAGCAGTACTTC	CASSIQGGSYEQYF
TRBD2	NA	TRBV12-3/TRBV12-4	TRBJ2-1	TGTGCCGTATCCGGGCTAGCGGGAGGGCCCAATGAGCAGTTCTTC	CAVSGLAGGPNEQFF
TRBD1	NA	TRBV7-9	TRBJ2-1	TGTGCCAGCAGCTTGATAAAACAGGGGGTCTTCTACAATGAGCAGTTCTTC	CASSLIKQGVFYNEQFF
NA	NA	TRBV24-1	TRBJ2-5	TGTGCCACCAGTGATCCCCGGTCCGCGGGAGAGACCCAGTACTTC	CATSDPRSAGETQYF
NA	NA	TRBV2	TRBJ2-5	TGTGCCAGCAGTGTGGAGCGGGTGGAAGAGACCCAGTACTTC	CASSVERVEETQYF